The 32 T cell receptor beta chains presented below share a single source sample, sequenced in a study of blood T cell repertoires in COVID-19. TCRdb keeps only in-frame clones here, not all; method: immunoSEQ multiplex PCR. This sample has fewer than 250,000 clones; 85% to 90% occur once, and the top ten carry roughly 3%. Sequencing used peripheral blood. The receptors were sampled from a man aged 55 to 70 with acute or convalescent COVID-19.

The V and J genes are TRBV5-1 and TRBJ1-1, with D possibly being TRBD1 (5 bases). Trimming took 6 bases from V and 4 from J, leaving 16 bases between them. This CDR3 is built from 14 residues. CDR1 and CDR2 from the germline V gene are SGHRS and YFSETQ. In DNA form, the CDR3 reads TGCGCCAGCACCATACCGGGGGTGGGCACTGAAGCTTTCTTT. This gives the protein CASTIPGVGTEAFF.

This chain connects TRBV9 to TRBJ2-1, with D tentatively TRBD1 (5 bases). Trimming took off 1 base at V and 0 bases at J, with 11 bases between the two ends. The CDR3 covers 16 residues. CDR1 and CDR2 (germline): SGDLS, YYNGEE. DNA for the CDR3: TGTGCCAGCAGCGTACTCCAGGGCAGCTCCTACAATGAGCAGTTCTTC. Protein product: CASSVLQGSSYNEQFF.

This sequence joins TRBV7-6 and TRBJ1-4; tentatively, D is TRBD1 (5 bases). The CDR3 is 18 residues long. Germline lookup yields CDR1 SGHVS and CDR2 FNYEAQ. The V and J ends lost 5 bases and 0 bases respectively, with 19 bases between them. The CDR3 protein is CASSPRAPGGATNEKLFF. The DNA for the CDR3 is TGTGCCAGCAGCCCGCGGGCCCCCGGGGGGGCAACTAATGAAAAACTGTTTTTT.

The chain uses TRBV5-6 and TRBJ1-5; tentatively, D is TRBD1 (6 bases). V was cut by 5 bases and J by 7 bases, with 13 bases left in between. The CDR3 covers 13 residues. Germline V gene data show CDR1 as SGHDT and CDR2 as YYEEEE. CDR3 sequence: CASSMGGRQPQHF. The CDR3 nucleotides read TGTGCCAGCAGTATGGGGGGGCGCCAGCCCCAGCATTTT.

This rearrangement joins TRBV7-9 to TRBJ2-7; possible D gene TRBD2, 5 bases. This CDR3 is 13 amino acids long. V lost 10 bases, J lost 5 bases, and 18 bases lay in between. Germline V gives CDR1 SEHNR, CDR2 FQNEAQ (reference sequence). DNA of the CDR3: TGTGCCACAAGTCGGGGAAACGGCAACGAGCAGTACTTC. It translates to CATSRGNGNEQYF.

CDR3 coding DNA: TGTGCCAGCAGCGAGACACAGGGGGCCTCTGGAAACACCATATATTTT. It yields the protein CASSETQGASGNTIYF. The chain links TRBV7-8 to TRBJ1-3; 9 nucleotides align to TRBD1. This CDR3 is 16 amino acids long. Germline V gives CDR1 SGHVS, CDR2 FQNEAQ. Germline trimming cut 5 bases from V and 0 bases from J; bases unmatched to any gene: 5.

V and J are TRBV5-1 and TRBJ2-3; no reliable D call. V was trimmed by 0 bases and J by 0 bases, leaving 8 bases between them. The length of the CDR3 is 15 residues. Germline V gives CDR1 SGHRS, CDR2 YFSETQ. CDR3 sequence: CASSLDSISTDTQYF. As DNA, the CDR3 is TGCGCCAGCAGCTTGGACAGTATAAGCACAGATACGCAGTATTTT.

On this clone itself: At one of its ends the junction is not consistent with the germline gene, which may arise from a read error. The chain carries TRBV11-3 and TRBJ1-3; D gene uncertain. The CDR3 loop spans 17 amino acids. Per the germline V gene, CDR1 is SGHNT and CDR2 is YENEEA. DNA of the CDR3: TGTGCCAGCACCTTATCCCCTGGCCCTCGCTCTGGAAACACCATATATTTT. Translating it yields CASTLSPGPRSGNTIYF. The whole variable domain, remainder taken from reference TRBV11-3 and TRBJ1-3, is EAGVVQSPRYKIIEKKQPVAFWCNPISGHNTLYWYLQNLGQGPELLIRYENEEAVDDSQLPKDRFSAERLKGVDSTLKIQPAELGDSAVYLCASTLSPGPRSGNTIYFGEGSWLTVV.

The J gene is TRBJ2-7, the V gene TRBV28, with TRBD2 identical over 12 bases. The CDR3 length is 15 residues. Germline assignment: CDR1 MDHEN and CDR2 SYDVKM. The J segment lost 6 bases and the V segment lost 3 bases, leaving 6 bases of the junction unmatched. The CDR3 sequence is CASSFWTSGAREQYF. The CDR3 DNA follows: TGTGCCAGCAGTTTCTGGACTAGCGGGGCTCGCGAGCAGTACTTC. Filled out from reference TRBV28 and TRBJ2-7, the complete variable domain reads DVKVTQSSRYLVKRTGEKVFLECVQDMDHENMFWYRQDPGLGLRLIYFSYDVKMKEKGDIPEGYSVSREKKERFSLILESASTNQTSMYLCASSFWTSGAREQYFGPGTRLTVT.

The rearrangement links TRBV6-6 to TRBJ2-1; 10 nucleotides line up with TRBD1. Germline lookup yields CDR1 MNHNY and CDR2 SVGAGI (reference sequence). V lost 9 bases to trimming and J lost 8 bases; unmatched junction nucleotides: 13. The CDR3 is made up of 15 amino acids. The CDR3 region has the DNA TGTGCCAGTATCCGCGGGACAGGGGTCCTCGATGAGCAGTTCTTC. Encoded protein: CASIRGTGVLDEQFF.

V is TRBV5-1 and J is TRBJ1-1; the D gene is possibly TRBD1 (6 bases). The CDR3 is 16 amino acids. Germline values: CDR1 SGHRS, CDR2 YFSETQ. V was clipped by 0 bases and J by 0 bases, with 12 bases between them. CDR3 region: CASSLGQGFLNTEAFF. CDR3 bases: TGCGCCAGCAGCTTGGGGCAGGGGTTTTTGAACACTGAAGCTTTCTTT.

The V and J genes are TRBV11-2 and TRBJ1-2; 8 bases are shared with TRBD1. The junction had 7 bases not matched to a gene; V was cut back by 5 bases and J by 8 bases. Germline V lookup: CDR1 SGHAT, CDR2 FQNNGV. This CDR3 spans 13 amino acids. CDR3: CASSLGQGTGYTF. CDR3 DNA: TGTGCCAGCAGCCTAGGACAGGGAACAGGCTACACCTTC.

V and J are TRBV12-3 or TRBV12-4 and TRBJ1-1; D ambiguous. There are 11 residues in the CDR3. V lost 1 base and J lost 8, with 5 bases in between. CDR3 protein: CASSLGHEAFF. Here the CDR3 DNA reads TGTGCCAGCAGTTTAGGACACGAAGCTTTCTTT.

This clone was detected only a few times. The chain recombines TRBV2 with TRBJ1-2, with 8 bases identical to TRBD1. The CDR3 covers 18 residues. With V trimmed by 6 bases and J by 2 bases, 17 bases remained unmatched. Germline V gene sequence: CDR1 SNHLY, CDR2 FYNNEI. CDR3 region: CASSLIPTTGATNYGYTF. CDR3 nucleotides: TGTGCCAGCAGCCTAATCCCGACGACAGGGGCGACGAACTATGGCTACACCTTC.

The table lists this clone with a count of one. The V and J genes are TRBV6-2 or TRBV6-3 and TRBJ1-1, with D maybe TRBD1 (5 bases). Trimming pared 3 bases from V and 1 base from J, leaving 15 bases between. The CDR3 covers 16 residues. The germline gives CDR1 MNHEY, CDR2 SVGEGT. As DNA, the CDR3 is TGTGCCAGCAGTTATCCAGGGCCCCCAGCGAACACTGAAGCTTTCTTT. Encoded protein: CASSYPGPPANTEAFF.

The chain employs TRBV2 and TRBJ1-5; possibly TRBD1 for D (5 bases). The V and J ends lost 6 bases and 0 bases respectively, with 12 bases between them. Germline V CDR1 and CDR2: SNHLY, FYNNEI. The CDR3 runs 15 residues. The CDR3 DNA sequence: TGTGCCAGCAGGGGTGACAGTGTTAGCAATCAGCCCCAGCATTTT. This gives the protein CASRGDSVSNQPQHF. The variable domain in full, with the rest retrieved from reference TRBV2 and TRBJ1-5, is EPEVTQTPSHQVTQMGQEVILRCVPISNHLYFYWYRQILGQKVEFLVSFYNNEISEKSEIFDDQFSVERPDGSNFTLKIRSTKLEDSAMYFCASRGDSVSNQPQHFGDGTRLSIL.

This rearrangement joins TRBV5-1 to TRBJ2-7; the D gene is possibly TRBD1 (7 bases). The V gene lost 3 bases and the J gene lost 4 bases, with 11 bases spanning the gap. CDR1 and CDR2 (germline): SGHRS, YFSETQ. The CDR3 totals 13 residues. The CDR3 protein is CASSSQGGYEQYF. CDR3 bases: TGCGCCAGCAGCTCCCAGGGGGGTTACGAGCAGTACTTC.

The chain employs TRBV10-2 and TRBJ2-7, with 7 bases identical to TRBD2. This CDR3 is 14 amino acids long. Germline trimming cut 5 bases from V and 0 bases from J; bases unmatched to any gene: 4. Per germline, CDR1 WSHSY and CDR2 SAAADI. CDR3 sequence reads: CASSPGGSSYEQYF. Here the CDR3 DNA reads TGCGCCAGCAGTCCCGGGGGGAGCTCCTACGAGCAGTACTTC.

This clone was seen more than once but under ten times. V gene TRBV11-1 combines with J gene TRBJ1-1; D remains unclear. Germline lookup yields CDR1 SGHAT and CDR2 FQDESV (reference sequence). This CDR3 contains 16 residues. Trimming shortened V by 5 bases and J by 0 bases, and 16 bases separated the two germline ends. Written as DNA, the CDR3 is TGTGCCAGCAGCCCGACCCGAGAGGGATTGAACACTGAAGCTTTCTTT. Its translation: CASSPTREGLNTEAFF.

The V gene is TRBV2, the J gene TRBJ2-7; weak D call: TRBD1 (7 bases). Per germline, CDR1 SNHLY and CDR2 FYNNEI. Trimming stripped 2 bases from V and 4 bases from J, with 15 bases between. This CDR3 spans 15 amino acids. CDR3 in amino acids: CASSESGGGRYEQYF. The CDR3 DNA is TGTGCCAGCAGTGAATCAGGGGGAGGAAGATACGAGCAGTACTTC.

CDR3 region: CSGRDRDTEAFF. The CDR3 region has the DNA TGCAGCGGCCGGGACAGGGACACTGAAGCTTTCTTT. V is TRBV29-1 and J is TRBJ1-1; the match to TRBD1 covers 9 bases. The CDR3 is made up of 12 amino acids. V shed 7 bases, J shed 3 bases, and the junction held 3 bases outside the gene matches. Germline values: CDR1 SQVTM, CDR2 ANQGSEA.

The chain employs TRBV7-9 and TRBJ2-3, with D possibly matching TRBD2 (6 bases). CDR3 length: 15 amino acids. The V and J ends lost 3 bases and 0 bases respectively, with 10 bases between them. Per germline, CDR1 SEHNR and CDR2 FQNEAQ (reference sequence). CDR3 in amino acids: CASSFSSASTDTQYF. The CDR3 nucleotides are TGTGCCAGCAGCTTTTCTAGCGCTAGCACAGATACGCAGTATTTT.

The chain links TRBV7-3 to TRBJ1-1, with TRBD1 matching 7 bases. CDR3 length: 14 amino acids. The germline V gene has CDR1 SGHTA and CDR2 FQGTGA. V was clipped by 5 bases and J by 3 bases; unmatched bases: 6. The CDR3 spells CASSRDSSDTEAFF. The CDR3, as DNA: TGTGCCAGCAGCCGGGACAGTTCAGACACTGAAGCTTTCTTT.

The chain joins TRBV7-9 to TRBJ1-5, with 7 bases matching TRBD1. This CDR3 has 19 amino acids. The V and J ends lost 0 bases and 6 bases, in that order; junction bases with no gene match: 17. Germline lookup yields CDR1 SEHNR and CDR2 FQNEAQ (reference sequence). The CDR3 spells CASSLAHPPTGSFSQPQHF. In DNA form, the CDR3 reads TGTGCCAGCAGCTTAGCCCATCCCCCGACAGGGAGTTTTAGTCAGCCCCAGCATTTT.

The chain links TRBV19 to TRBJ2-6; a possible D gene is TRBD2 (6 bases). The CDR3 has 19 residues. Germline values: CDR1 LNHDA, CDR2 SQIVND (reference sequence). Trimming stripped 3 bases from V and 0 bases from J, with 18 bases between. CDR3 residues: CASSMEGGLRYSGANVLTF. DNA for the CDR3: TGTGCCAGTAGTATGGAGGGAGGCTTAAGGTACTCTGGGGCCAACGTCCTGACTTTC.

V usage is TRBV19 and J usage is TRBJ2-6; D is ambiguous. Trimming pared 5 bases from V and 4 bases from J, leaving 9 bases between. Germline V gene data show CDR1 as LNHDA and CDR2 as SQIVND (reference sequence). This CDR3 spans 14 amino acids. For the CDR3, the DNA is TGTGCCAGTAGTTCCGGTATGGGGGCCAACGTCCTGACTTTC. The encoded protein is CASSSGMGANVLTF.

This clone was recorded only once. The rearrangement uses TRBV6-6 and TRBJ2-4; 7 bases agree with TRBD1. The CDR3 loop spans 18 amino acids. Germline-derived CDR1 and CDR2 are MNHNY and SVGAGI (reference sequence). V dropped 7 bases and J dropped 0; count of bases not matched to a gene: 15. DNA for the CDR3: TGTGCCAGCACCCGATCCGGGACAGATAGACTAGCCAAAAACATTCAGTACTTC. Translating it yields CASTRSGTDRLAKNIQYF.

The CDR3 spells CASSHPRGTSTDTQYF. The CDR3 DNA reads TGCGCCAGCAGCCACCCCAGGGGCACTAGCACAGATACGCAGTATTTT. The chain uses TRBV4-1 and TRBJ2-3, with a weak D call TRBD1 (6 bases). This CDR3 has 16 residues. V was cut by 3 bases and J by 0 bases, with 13 bases left in between. The V gene's germline CDR1 is MGHRA and CDR2 YSYEKL.

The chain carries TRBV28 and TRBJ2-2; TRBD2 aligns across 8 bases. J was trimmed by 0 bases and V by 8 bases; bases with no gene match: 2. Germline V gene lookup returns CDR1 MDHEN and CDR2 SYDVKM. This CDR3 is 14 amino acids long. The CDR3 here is CASRGGANTGELFF. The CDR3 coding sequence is TGTGCCAGCCGGGGGGGCGCGAACACCGGGGAGCTGTTTTTT.

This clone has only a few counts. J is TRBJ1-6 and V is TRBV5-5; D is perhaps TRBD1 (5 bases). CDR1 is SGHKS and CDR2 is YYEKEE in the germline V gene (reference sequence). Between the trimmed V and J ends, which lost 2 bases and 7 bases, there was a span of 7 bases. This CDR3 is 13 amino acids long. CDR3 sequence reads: CASSFKGNSPLHF. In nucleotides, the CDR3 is TGTGCCAGCAGCTTCAAGGGGAATTCACCCCTCCACTTT.

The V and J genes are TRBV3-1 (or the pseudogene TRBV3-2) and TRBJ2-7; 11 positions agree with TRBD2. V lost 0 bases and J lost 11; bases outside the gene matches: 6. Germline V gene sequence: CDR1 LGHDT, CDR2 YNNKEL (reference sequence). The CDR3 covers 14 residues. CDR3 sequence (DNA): TGTGCCAGCAGCCAAGATACTAGCGGGGGTCGGGAGTACTTC. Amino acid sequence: CASSQDTSGGREYF.

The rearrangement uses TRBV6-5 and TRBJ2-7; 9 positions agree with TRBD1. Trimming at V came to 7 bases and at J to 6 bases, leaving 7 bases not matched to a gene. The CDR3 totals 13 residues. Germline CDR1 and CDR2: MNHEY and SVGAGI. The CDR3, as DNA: TGTGCCAGCAACGAACAGGGGGCAGGCGAGCAGTACTTC. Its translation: CASNEQGAGEQYF.